This T cell receptor (beta chain) is from a study of T cell responses to AZD1222 COVID-19 vaccine. Data came from immunoSEQ multiplex PCR; TCRdb stores just in-frame clones and leaves some out. The sample lists 80,000 or so clones, 80% to 90% seen once, with over 9.5% in the top ten. Whether given at about 4 or about 12 weeks, second doses were pooled. This CDR3 has 9 amino acids. Germline CDR1 SNHLY, CDR2 FYNNEI. Trimming took off 10 bases at V and 13 bases at J, with 8 bases between the two ends. Note on this clone: Its antigen is as yet unknown.

Study-wide results and caveats: Once two AZD1222 doses were given, Spike-specific TCR breadth and depth went up.

This TCR was sampled from an adult who received the AZD1222 COVID-19 vaccine. The sequenced sample was peripheral blood, obtained 28 days after the second AZD1222 dose. The rearrangement joins TRBV2 to TRBJ1-6; D not resolved. Written as DNA, the CDR3 is TGTGCCACAAGTTCCCCCCTCCACTTT. As protein: CATSSPLHF.